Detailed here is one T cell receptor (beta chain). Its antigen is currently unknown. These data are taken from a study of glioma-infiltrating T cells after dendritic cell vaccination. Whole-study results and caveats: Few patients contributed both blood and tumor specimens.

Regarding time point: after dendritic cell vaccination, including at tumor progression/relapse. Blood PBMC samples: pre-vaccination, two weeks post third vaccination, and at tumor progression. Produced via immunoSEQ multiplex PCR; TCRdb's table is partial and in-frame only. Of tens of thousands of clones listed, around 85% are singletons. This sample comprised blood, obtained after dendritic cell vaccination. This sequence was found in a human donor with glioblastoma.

CDR3 in DNA: TGTGCCACCAGCAGACCCCCAGGGGGCGGTTACAATGAGCAGTTCTTC. Protein: CATSRPPGGGYNEQFF. The rearrangement links TRBV15 to TRBJ2-1; 8 positions match TRBD1. V gave up 2 bases and J gave up 4 bases; unmatched junction bases: 7. CDR1 and CDR2 (germline): LNHNV, YYDKDF (reference sequence). The CDR3 covers 16 residues.